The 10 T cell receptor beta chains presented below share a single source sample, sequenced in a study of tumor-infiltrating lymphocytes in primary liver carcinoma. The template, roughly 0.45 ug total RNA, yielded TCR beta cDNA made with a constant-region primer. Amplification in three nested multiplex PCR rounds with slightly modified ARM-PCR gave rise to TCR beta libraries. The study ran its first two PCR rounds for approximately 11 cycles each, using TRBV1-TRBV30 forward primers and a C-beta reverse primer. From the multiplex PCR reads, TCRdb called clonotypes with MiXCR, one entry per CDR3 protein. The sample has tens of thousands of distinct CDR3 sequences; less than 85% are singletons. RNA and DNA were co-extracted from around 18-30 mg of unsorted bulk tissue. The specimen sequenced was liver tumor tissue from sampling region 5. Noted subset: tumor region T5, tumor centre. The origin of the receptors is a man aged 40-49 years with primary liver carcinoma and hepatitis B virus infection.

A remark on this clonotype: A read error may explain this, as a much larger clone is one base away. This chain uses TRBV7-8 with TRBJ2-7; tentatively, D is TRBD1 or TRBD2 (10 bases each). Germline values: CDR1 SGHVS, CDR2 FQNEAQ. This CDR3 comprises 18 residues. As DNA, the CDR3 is TGTGCCATCAGCTTAGGGACAGGGGCGCTAGCGGGAGCCTACGAGCAGTACTTC. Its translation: CAISLGTGALAGAYEQYF. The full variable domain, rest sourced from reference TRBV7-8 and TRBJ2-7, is GAGVSQSPRYKVAKRGQDVALRCDPISGHVSLFWYQQALGQGPEFLTYFQNEAQLDKSGLPSDRFFAERPEGSVSTLKIQRTQQEDSAVYLCAISLGTGALAGAYEQYFGPGTRLTVT.

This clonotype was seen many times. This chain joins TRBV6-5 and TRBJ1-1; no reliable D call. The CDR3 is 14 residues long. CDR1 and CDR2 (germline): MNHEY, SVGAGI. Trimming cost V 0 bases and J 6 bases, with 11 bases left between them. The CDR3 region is CASSYSRGKAEAFF. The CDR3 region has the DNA TGTGCCAGCAGTTACTCGAGAGGGAAGGCTGAAGCTTTCTTT.

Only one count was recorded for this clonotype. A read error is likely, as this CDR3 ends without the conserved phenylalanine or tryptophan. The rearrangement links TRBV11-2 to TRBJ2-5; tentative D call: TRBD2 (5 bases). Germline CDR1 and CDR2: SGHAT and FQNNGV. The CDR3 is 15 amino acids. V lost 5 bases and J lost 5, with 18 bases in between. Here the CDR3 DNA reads TGTGCCAGCAGCCGAGGGCCAGTGGGCGAGGAGACCCAGTACTTA. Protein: CASSRGPVGEETQYL.

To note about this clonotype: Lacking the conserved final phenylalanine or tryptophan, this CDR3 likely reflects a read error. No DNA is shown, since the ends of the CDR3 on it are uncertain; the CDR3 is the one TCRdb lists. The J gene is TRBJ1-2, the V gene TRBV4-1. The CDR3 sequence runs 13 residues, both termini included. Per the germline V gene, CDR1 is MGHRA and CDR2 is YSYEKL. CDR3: CASSETANYGYSL.

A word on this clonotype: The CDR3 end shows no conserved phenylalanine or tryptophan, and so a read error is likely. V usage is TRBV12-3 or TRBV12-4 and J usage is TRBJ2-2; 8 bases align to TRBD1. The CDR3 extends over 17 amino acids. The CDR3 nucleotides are TGCGCCAGCAGTTGTGGGACAGGCGCGCTGAACACCGGGGAGCTGTTTATT. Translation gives CASSCGTGALNTGELFI.

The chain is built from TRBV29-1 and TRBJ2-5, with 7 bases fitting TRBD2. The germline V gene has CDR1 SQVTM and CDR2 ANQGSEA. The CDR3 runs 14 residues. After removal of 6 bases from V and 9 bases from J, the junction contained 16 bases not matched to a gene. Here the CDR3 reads CSVHGTAGTEAQYF. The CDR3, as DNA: TGCAGCGTCCATGGCACAGCGGGAACTGAGGCCCAGTACTTC.

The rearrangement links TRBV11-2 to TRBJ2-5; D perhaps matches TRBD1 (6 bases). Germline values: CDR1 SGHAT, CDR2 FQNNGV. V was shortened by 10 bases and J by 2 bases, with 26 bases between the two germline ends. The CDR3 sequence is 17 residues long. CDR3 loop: CATRLVSGGRRQETQYF. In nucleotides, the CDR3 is TGTGCCACCAGATTAGTCAGTGGGGGCAGACGGCAAGAGACCCAGTACTTC.

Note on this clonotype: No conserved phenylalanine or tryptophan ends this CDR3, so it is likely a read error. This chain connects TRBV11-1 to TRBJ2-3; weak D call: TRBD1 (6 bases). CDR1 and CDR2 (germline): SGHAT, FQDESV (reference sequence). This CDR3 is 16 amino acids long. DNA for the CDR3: TGTGCCAGCAGCCGCAGGGGTCGCTACCCCATAGATGCGCAGTATTCT. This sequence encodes CASSRRGRYPIDAQYS.

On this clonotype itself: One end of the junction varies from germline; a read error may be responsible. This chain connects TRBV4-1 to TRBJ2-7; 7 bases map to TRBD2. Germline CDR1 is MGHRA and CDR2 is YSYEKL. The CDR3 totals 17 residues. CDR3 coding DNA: TGCGCCAGCACCCTTAATAGCGGGTACTTTTCCACCTACGAGCAGTATTTC. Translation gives CASTLNSGYFSTYEQYF.

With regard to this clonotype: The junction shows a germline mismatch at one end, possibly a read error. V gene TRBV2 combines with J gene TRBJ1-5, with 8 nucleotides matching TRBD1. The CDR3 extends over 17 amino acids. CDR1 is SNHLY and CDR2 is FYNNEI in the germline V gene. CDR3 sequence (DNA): TGTGCCAGCAGTGGGCACTGGGGGACAGGCCCCTATCATCCCCAGCATTTT. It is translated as CASSGHWGTGPYHPQHF.